The present T cell receptor beta chain was sequenced within a study of blood T cell repertoires in COVID-19. This clone occurred a few times. Clones were sequenced by immunoSEQ multiplex PCR, and TCRdb holds only the in-frame ones, with some missing. The data contain approximately 100,000 clones, about four fifths of them singletons. Sequenced input: peripheral blood. The TCR comes from a human donor in a cohort sampled during active COVID-19.

DNA of the CDR3: TGCAGCGTTGAAGTCTGGGCGGGAAACTATGGCTACACCTTC. Protein: CSVEVWAGNYGYTF. The chain employs TRBV29-1 and TRBJ1-2; the D is unclear. Trimming removed 1 base from V and 2 bases from J, with 11 bases in between. This CDR3 region has 14 residues. The germline CDR1 and CDR2 sequences are SQVTM and ANQGSEA.